Listed below are T cell receptor beta chains from one sample, sequenced in a study of cytomegalovirus exposure and HLA in healthy donors. The protocol was immunoSEQ multiplex PCR, while the TCRdb copy is restricted to in-frame clones and leaves out a portion. The profile covers under 200,000 clones, with 82% appearing a single time and about 1.8% taken by the ten largest. The sample comprised PBMCs. The source is a woman younger than 30 in good health and CMV-seronegative. Both conserved end residues are part of each CDR3. D genes are given only for firm matches. The size entry is marked missing in some rows and otherwise reads once, few, many or a size class.

D gene,clone size,J gene,V gene,CDR3 DNA,CDR3 protein
TRBD2,-,TRBJ2-1,TRBV10-3,TGTGCCATCAGTACAGCGGGAGGGCCTGAGCAGTTCTTC,CAISTAGGPEQFF
TRBD1,-,TRBJ2-1,TRBV6-1,TGTGCCAGCAGTTGGGACAGGGGCAATGAGCAGTTCTTC,CASSWDRGNEQFF
TRBD2,-,TRBJ2-1,TRBV5-6,TGTGCCAGCAGCTTGGGGGCGACTAGCGGGGAGTTGAATGAGCAGTTCTTC,CASSLGATSGELNEQFF
TRBD1,-,TRBJ1-1,TRBV6-5,TGTGCCAGCAGTGAGACAGGGTACGTAGCTTTCTTT,CASSETGYVAFF
TRBD2,-,TRBJ2-1,TRBV4-2,TGTGCCAGCAGCCCCACGACTAGCGGGAGTCGAAATGAGCAGTTCTTC,CASSPTTSGSRNEQFF
TRBD1,-,TRBJ1-1,TRBV19,TGTGCCAGTAGTTCCACCGGGACAGCTAACACTGAAGCTTTCTTT,CASSSTGTANTEAFF
TRBD2,-,TRBJ2-3,TRBV7-7,TGTGCTAGCAGCCCCGGGACTAGCGGCACAGATACGCAGTATTTT,CASSPGTSGTDTQYF
-,-,TRBJ2-5,TRBV11-2,TGTGCCAGCAGCTTCAGCAGGGCGGAGACCCAGTACTTC,CASSFSRAETQYF
-,-,TRBJ2-3,TRBV28,TGTGCCAGCAGTACGAAAAGCGAAGCGGACGCAGATACGCAGTATTTT,CASSTKSEADADTQYF
TRBD1,-,TRBJ1-1,TRBV7-9,TGTTCCAGCAGCTTACCCGGGACAGGGAAAAACACTGAAGCTTTCTTT,CSSSLPGTGKNTEAFF
-,-,TRBJ1-1,TRBV18,TGTGCCAGCTCACCCCGGACAGTTGAGATGAACACTGAAGCTTTCTTT,CASSPRTVEMNTEAFF
-,-,TRBJ2-1,TRBV10-3,TGTGCCATCAGTGAGCCACAGGGTGGGGATGAGCAGTTCTTC,CAISEPQGGDEQFF
-,few,TRBJ1-1,TRBV29-1,TGCAGCGCTAGCGGGGAGAAAGCCCTCATGAACACTGAAGCTTTCTTT,CSASGEKALMNTEAFF
TRBD2,-,TRBJ2-7,TRBV28,TGTGCCAGCGGGACTAGCGGGAGTGACGAGCAGTACTTC,CASGTSGSDEQYF
TRBD1,few,TRBJ1-3,TRBV4-3,TGCGCCAGCAGCCAAGATGGGACAGGGTACGGAAACACCATATATTTT,CASSQDGTGYGNTIYF
-,-,TRBJ2-1,TRBV6-4,TGTGCCAGCAGTGACTCCTCGGGGAGCTCCTACAATGAGCAGTTCTTC,CASSDSSGSSYNEQFF